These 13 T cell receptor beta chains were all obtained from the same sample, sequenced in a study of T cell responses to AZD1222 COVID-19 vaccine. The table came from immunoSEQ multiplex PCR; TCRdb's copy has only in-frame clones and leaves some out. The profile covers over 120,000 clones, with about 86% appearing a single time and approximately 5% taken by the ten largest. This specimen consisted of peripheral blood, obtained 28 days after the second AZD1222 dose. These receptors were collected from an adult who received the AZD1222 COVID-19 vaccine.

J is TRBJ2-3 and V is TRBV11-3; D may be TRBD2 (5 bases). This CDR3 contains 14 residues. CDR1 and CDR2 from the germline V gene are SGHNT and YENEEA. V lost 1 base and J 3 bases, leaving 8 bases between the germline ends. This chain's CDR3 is CASSLGRGTDTQYF. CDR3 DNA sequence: TGTGCCAGCAGCTTAGGTCGGGGTACAGATACGCAGTATTTT.

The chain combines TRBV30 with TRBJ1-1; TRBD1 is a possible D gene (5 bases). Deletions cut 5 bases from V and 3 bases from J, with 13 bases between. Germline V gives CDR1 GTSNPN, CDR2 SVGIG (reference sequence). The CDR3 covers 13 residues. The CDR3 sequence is CAWVGGVDTEAFF. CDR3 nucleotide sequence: TGTGCCTGGGTCGGGGGGGTGGACACTGAAGCTTTCTTT. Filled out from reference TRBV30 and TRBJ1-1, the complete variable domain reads SQTIHQWPATLVQPVGSPLSLECTVEGTSNPNLYWYRQAAGRGLQLLFYSVGIGQISSEVPQNLSASRPQDRQFILSSKKLLLSDSGFYLCAWVGGVDTEAFFGQGTRLTVV.

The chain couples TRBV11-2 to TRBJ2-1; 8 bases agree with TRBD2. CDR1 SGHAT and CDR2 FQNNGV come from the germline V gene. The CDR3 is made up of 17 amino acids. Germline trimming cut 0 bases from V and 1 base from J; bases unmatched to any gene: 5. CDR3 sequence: CASSLDQAGASYNEQFF. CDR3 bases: TGTGCCAGCAGCTTAGATCAAGCGGGAGCGTCCTACAATGAGCAGTTCTTC. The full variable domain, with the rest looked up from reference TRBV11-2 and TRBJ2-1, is EAGVAQSPRYKIIEKRQSVAFWCNPISGHATLYWYQQILGQGPKLLIQFQNNGVVDDSQLPKDRFSAERLKGVDSTLKIQPAKLEDSAVYLCASSLDQAGASYNEQFFGPGTRLTVL.

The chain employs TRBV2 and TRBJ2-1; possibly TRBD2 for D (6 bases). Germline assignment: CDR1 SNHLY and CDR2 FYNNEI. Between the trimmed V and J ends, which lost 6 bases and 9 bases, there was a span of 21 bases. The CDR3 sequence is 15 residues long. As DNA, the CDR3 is TGTGCCAGCAGGCTCTGGGACTCATCGAGTGGTGAGCAGTTCTTC. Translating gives CASRLWDSSSGEQFF.

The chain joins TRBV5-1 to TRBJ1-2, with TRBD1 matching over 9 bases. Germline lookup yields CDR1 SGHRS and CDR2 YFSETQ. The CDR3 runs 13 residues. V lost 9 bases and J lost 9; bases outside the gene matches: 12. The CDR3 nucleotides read TGCGCCACCTCGACAGGGGGAGATGGGAGCTACACCTTC. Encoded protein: CATSTGGDGSYTF. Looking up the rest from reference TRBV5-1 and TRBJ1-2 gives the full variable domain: KAGVTQTPRYLIKTRGQQVTLSCSPISGHRSVSWYQQTPGQGLQFLFEYFSETQRNKGNFPGRFSGRQFSNSRSEMNVSTLELGDSALYLCATSTGGDGSYTFGSGTRLTVV.

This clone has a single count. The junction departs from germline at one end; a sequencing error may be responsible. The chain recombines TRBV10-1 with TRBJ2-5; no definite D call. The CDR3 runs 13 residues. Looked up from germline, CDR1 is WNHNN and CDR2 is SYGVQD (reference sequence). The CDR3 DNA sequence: TGCGCCAGCTGTGACGACCCCAGCGAGACCCAGTACTTC. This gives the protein CASCDDPSETQYF.

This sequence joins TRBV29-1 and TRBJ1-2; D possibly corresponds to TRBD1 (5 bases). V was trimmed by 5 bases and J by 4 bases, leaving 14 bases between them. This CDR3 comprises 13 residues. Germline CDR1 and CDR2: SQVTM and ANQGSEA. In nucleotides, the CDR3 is TGCAGCGTTAGTGGTTGGGGCGGCTATGGCTACACCTTC. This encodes CSVSGWGGYGYTF. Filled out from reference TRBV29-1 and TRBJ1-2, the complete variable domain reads SAVISQKPSRDICQRGTSLTIQCQVDSQVTMMFWYRQQPGQSLTLIATANQGSEATYESGFVIDKFPISRPNLTFSTLTVSNMSPEDSSIYLCSVSGWGGYGYTFGSGTRLTVV.

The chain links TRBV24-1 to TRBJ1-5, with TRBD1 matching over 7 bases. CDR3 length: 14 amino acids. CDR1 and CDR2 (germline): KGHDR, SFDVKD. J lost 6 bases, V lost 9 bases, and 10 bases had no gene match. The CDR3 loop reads CATAPQGGAQPQHF. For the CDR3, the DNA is TGTGCCACCGCCCCGCAGGGGGGAGCTCAGCCCCAGCATTTT.

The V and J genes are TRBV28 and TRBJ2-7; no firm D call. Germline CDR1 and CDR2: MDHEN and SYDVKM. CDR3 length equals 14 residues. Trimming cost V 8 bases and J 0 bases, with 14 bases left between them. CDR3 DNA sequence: TGTGCCAGCGGCATGTTGGCACACTCCTACGAGCAGTACTTC. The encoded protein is CASGMLAHSYEQYF.

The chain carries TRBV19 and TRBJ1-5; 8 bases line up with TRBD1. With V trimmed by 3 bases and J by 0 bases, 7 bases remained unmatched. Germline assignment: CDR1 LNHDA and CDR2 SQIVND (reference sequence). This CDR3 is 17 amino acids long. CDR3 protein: CASSMGQGAPSNQPQHF. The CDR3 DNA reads TGTGCCAGTAGTATGGGGCAGGGGGCGCCTAGCAATCAGCCCCAGCATTTT.

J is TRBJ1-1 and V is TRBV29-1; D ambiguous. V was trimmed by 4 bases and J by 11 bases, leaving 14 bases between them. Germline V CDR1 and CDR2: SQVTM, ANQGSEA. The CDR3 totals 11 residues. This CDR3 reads CSVAFGQAAFF. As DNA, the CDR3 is TGCAGCGTTGCTTTTGGGCAGGCCGCTTTCTTT.

Here the CDR3 reads CSVWTGQANVLTF. In DNA form, the CDR3 reads TGCAGCGTCTGGACAGGGCAGGCCAACGTCCTGACTTTC. The chain joins TRBV29-1 to TRBJ2-6, with 8 bases fitting TRBD1. The CDR3 totals 13 residues. The germline CDR1 and CDR2 sequences are SQVTM and ANQGSEA. Trimming took 6 bases from V and 6 from J; bases not matched to a gene: 4.

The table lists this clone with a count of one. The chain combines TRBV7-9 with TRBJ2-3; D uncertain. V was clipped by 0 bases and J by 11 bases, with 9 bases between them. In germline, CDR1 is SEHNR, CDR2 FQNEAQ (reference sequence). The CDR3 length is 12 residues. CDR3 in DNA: TGTGCCAGCAGCTTAGCTTCAGGTCAGCAGTATTTT. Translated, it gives CASSLASGQQYF.